This TCR beta chain was captured by sequencing in a study of cytotoxic CD8 clonotypes in ibrutinib-treated CLL. General observations from the study: Clonality went up at ibrutinib response and then declined back toward baseline at progression.

Concerning this clone itself: The antigen is unknown.

The CDR3 consists of 16 residues. The ends lost 0 bases at V and 0 bases at J; junction bases unmatched: 3. The germline gives CDR1 LGHNA, CDR2 YNFKEQ. Some clones are missing from TCRdb's copy, which holds only in-frame ones; the method was immunoSEQ multiplex PCR. The data show some 150,000 clones, approximately 75% seen once. The material sequenced was PBMCs, taken after 12 months of ibrutinib treatment. The rearrangement links TRBV4-2 to TRBJ1-1; 8 positions agree with TRBD1. This receptor was obtained from a human donor with chronic lymphocytic leukemia. The CDR3 sequence is CASSQEDRALNTEAFF. The CDR3 DNA follows: TGTGCCAGCAGCCAAGAGGACAGGGCCTTGAACACTGAAGCTTTCTTT.